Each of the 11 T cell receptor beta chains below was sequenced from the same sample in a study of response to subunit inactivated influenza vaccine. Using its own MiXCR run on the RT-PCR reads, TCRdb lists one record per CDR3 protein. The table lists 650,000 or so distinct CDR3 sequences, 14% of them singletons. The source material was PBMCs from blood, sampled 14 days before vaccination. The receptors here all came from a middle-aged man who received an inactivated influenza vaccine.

The CDR3 sequence: CASSYPNRDYEQYF. CDR3 sequence (DNA): TGTGCCAGCAGTTACCCGAACAGGGACTACGAGCAGTACTTC. The chain links TRBV6-2 or TRBV6-3 to TRBJ2-7, with D tentatively TRBD1 (6 bases). The CDR3 runs 14 residues. CDR1 and CDR2 from the germline V gene are MNHEY and SVGEGT. Trimming stripped 2 bases from V and 3 bases from J, with 11 bases between.

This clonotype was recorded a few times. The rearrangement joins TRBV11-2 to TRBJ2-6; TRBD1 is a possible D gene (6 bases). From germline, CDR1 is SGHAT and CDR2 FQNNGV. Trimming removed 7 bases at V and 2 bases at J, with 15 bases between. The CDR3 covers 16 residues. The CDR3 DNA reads TGTGCCAGCACCCACCCAGGGGCTACTGGGGCCAACGTCCTGACTTTC. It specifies CASTHPGATGANVLTF. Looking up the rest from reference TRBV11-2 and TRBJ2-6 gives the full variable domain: EAGVAQSPRYKIIEKRQSVAFWCNPISGHATLYWYQQILGQGPKLLIQFQNNGVVDDSQLPKDRFSAERLKGVDSTLKIQPAKLEDSAVYLCASTHPGATGANVLTFGAGSRLTVL.

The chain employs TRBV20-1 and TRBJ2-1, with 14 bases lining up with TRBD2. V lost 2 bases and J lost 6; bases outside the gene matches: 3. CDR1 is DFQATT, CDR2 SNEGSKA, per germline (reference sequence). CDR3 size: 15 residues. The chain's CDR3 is CSARSGTSGSNEQFF. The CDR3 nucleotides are TGCAGTGCTAGATCCGGGACTAGCGGGAGCAATGAGCAGTTCTTC.

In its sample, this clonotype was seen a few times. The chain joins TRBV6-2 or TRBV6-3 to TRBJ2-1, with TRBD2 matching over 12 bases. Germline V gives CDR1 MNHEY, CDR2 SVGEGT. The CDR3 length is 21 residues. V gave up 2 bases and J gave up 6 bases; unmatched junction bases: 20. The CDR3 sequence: CASSYPTWGASSSGRANEQFF. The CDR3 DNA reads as TGTGCCAGCAGTTACCCTACGTGGGGGGCATCCTCTAGCGGGAGGGCCAATGAGCAGTTCTTC.

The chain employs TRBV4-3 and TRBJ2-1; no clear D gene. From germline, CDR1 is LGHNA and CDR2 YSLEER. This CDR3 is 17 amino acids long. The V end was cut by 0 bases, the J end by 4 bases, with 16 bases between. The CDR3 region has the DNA TGCGCCAGCAGCCAAGATCGGCTAGTCGGTATGTACAATGAGCAGTTCTTC. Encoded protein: CASSQDRLVGMYNEQFF.

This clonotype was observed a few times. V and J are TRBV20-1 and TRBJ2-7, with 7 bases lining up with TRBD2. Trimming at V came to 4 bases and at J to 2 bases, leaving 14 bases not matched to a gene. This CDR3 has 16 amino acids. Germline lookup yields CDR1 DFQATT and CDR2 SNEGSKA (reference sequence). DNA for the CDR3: TGCAGTGCTACTAGTATTCTAGCGGCAGATCCCTACGAGCAGTACTTC. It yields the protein CSATSILAADPYEQYF.

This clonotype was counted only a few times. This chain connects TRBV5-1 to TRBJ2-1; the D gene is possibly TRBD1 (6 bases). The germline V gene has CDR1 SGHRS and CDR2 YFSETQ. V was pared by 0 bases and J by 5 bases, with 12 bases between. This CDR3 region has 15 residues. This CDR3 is CASSLVVDSNNEQFF. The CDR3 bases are TGCGCCAGCAGCTTGGTTGTGGACAGTAACAATGAGCAGTTCTTC.

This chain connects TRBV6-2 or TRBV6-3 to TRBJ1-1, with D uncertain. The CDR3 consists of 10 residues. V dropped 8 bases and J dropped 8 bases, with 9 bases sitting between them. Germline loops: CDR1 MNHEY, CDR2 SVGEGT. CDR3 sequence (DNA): TGTGCCAGCCGGGGAGGAGAAGCTTTCTTT. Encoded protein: CASRGGEAFF.

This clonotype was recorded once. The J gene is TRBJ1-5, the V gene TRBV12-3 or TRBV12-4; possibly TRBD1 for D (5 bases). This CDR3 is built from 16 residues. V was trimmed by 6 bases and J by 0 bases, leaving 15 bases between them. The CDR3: CASSNGQVYSNQPQHF. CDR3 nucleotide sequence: TGTGCCAGCAGCAACGGACAAGTTTATAGCAATCAGCCCCAGCATTTT.

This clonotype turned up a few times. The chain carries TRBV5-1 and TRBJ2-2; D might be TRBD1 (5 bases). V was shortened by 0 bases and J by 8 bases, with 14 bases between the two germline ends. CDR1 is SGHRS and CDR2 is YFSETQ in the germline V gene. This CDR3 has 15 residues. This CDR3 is CASSLADRLRGELFF. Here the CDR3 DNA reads TGCGCCAGCAGCTTGGCAGACAGACTCCGGGGGGAGCTGTTTTTT.

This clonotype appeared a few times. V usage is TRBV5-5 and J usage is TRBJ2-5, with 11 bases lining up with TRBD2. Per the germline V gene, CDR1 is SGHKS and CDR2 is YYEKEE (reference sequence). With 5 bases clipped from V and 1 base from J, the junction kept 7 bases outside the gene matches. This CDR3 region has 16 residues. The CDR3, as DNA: TGTGCCAGCAGTTATAGCGGGGGGGCTCCCCAAGAGACCCAGTACTTC. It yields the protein CASSYSGGAPQETQYF.